The 14 T cell receptor beta chains below all came from one sample that was sequenced in a study of blood T cell repertoires in COVID-19. TCRdb's table, derived via immunoSEQ multiplex PCR, lists solely in-frame clones and lacks some. The profile covers about 220,000 clones, with roughly 87% appearing a single time and 2.6% taken by the ten largest. Sequencing was done on a sample of PBMCs or T cells enriched from blood (not recorded which). All receptors derive from a woman aged 25 to 39 with acute COVID-19.

The chain uses TRBV18 and TRBJ1-3, with D maybe TRBD1 (6 bases). Per the germline V gene, CDR1 is KGHSH and CDR2 is LQKENI. V was pared by 5 bases and J by 0 bases, with 11 bases between. The CDR3 sequence is 15 residues long. This CDR3 reads CASSNDRSSGNTIYF. The CDR3 DNA reads TGTGCCAGCTCAAACGACAGGAGCTCTGGAAACACCATATATTTT.

The J gene is TRBJ2-3, the V gene TRBV18; the match to TRBD2 covers 10 bases. Trimming at V came to 2 bases and at J to 8 bases, leaving 4 bases not matched to a gene. Germline-derived CDR1 and CDR2 are KGHSH and LQKENI. This CDR3 comprises 14 residues. The CDR3 nucleotides are TGTGCCAGCTCACCAGCGCGGACTAGCGGTACGCAGTATTTT. This encodes CASSPARTSGTQYF.

On this clone itself: This specimen includes other DNA sequences encoding the same CDR3. This sequence joins TRBV5-1 and TRBJ1-3; D gene uncertain. The ends were cut back, 5 bases at V and 0 bases at J, with 9 bases in the middle. Germline CDR1 and CDR2: SGHRS and YFSETQ. The CDR3 has 14 amino acids. The CDR3 sequence is CASSSGSSGNTIYF. The CDR3 region has the DNA TGCGCCAGCAGTTCAGGCAGCTCTGGAAACACCATATATTTT.

The rearrangement joins TRBV12-3 or TRBV12-4 to TRBJ1-5; no clear D gene. Trimming pared 7 bases from V and 4 bases from J, leaving 11 bases between. This CDR3 comprises 13 residues. The CDR3 nucleotides are TGTGCCAGCACCCGAGGAGCGAATCAGCCCCAGCATTTT. This sequence encodes CASTRGANQPQHF.

V gene TRBV18 combines with J gene TRBJ2-5, with D perhaps TRBD2 (7 bases). Germline-derived CDR1 and CDR2 are KGHSH and LQKENI. The V end was cut by 0 bases, the J end by 4 bases, with 12 bases between. The length of the CDR3 is 15 residues. In nucleotides, the CDR3 is TGTGCCAGCTCACCACCGTGGGGGGGCGGAGAGACCCAGTACTTC. Translation gives CASSPPWGGGETQYF.

CDR3 protein: CAISESFSAGGYNTEAFF. The CDR3 DNA reads TGTGCCATCAGTGAGTCGTTTTCGGCAGGGGGTTACAACACTGAAGCTTTCTTT. This chain connects TRBV10-3 to TRBJ1-1, with 7 bases fitting TRBD1. The germline gives CDR1 ENHRY, CDR2 SYGVKD. The ends lost 0 bases at V and 2 bases at J; junction bases unmatched: 12. CDR3 length: 18 residues.

V gene TRBV27 combines with J gene TRBJ1-2, with 7 bases aligning to TRBD1. The V segment lost 4 bases and the J segment 2 bases; nucleotides outside the gene matches: 10. The germline V gene encodes CDR1 MNHEY and CDR2 SMNVEV (reference sequence). The CDR3 runs 16 residues. The CDR3 sequence is CASSSGTAPQNYGYTF. The CDR3 DNA sequence: TGTGCCAGCAGTTCCGGGACAGCTCCCCAGAACTATGGCTACACCTTC.

The CDR3 nucleotides read TGTGCCAGCAGCCAGACAGGTTTGGGAGAAAACACCATATATTTT. Translating gives CASSQTGLGENTIYF. V and J are TRBV5-6 and TRBJ1-3; D might be TRBD1 (6 bases). The V gene lost 4 bases and the J gene lost 6 bases, with 17 bases spanning the gap. The CDR3 sequence is 15 residues long. Germline loops: CDR1 SGHDT, CDR2 YYEEEE.

V and J are TRBV15 and TRBJ2-1, with D possibly TRBD2 on 5 matching bases. Trimming stripped 5 bases from V and 0 bases from J, with 8 bases between. The germline gives CDR1 LNHNV, CDR2 YYDKDF (reference sequence). The length of the CDR3 is 14 residues. CDR3 sequence (DNA): TGTGCCACCAGCCAAGGGAGCTCCTACAATGAGCAGTTCTTC. Residues: CATSQGSSYNEQFF.

This sequence joins TRBV2 and TRBJ1-4; 8 nucleotides agree with TRBD1. V lost 10 bases to trimming and J lost 7 bases; unmatched junction nucleotides: 8. CDR1 is SNHLY, CDR2 FYNNEI, per germline. There are 13 residues in the CDR3. CDR3 loop: CAKGQVEGEKLFF. CDR3 coding DNA: TGTGCCAAGGGACAGGTGGAGGGTGAAAAACTGTTTTTT.

The rearrangement uses TRBV6-2 or TRBV6-3 and TRBJ2-1; 8 bases match TRBD1. The CDR3 is 13 amino acids. V was clipped by 4 bases and J by 7 bases; unmatched bases: 3. CDR1 MNHEY and CDR2 SVGEGT come from the germline V gene. As DNA, the CDR3 is TGTGCCAGCAGTTTTGACAGGGGAAATGAGCAGTTCTTC. This gives the protein CASSFDRGNEQFF.

This chain joins TRBV7-2 and TRBJ2-7; D is unclear. There are 14 residues in the CDR3. Germline V gene sequence: CDR1 SGHTA, CDR2 FQGNSA. V lost 9 bases and J 3 bases, leaving 18 bases between the germline ends. The CDR3 is CASALSAILYEQYF. CDR3 bases: TGTGCCAGTGCCCTCTCCGCAATACTCTACGAGCAGTACTTC.

The genes are TRBV7-8 and TRBJ2-7; 9 positions match TRBD1. CDR3 length: 16 residues. The J segment lost 2 bases and the V segment lost 5 bases, leaving 10 bases of the junction unmatched. The germline V gene has CDR1 SGHVS and CDR2 FQNEAQ. The CDR3 sequence: CASSQLDRGNAYEQYF. The DNA for the CDR3 is TGTGCCAGCAGCCAACTCGACAGGGGGAACGCCTACGAGCAGTACTTC.

The rearrangement links TRBV5-6 to TRBJ2-7; 12 bases agree with TRBD2. CDR3 length: 18 amino acids. V was clipped by 0 bases and J by 2 bases; unmatched bases: 9. From germline, CDR1 is SGHDT and CDR2 YYEEEE. DNA for the CDR3: TGTGCCAGCAGCTTGGAGGCTAGCGGGGGGGTCCGGACCTACGAGCAGTACTTC. Its translation: CASSLEASGGVRTYEQYF.